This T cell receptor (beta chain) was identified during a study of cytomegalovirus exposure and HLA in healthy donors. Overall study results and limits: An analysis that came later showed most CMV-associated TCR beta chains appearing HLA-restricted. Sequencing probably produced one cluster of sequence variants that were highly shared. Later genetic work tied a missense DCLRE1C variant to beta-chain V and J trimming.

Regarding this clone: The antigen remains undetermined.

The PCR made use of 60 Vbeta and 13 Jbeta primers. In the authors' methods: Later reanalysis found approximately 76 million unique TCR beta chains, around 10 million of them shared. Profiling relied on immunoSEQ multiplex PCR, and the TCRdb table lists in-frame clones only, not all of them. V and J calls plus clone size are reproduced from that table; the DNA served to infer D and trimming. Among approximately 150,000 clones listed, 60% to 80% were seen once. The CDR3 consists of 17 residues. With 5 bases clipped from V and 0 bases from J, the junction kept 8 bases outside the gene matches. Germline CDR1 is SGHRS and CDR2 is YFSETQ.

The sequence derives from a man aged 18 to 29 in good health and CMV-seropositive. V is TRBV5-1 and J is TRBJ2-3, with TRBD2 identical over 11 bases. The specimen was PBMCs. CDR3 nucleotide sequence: TGCGCCAGCAGGCGGGCTAGCGGGGGGACTAGCACAGATACGCAGTATTTT. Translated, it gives CASRRASGGTSTDTQYF. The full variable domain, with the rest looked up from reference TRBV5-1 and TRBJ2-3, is KAGVTQTPRYLIKTRGQQVTLSCSPISGHRSVSWYQQTPGQGLQFLFEYFSETQRNKGNFPGRFSGRQFSNSRSEMNVSTLELGDSALYLCASRRASGGTSTDTQYFGPGTRLTVL.